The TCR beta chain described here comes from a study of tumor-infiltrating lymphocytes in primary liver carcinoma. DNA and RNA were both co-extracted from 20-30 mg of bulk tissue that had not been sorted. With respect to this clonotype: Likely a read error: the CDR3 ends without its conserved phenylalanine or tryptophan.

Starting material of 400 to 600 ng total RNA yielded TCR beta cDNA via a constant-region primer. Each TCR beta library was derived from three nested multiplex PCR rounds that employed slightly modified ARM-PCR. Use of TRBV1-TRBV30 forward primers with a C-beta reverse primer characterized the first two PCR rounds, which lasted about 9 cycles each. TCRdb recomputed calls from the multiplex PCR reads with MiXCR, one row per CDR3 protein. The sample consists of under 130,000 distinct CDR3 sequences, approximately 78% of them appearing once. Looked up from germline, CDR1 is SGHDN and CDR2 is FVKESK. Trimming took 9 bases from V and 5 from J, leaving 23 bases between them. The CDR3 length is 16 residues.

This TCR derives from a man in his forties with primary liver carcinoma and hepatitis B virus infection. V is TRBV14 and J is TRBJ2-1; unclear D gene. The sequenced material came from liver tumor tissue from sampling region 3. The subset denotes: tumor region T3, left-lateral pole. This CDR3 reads CASSAVAGWVNNEQFS. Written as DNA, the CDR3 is TGTGCCAGTAGTGCCGTAGCAGGATGGGTAAACAATGAGCAGTTCTCC.